This T cell receptor (beta chain) was sequenced in a study of T-cell memory formation after mild COVID-19. TCRdb independently ran MiXCR on the 5' RACE reads; one entry per CDR3 protein. The sample records tens of thousands of distinct CDR3 sequences, 10% to 15% being singletons. This CDR3 spans 14 amino acids. The germline V gene encodes CDR1 SEHNR and CDR2 FQNEAQ (reference sequence). V was pared by 5 bases and J by 6 bases, with 15 bases between. The sequence was obtained from an adult woman who had mild COVID-19 (a few samples of this study predate the infection). Cell type and time point are not known. The V call is TRBV7-9, the J call TRBJ2-3; a possible D gene is TRBD1 (6 bases). The source material was PBMCs or a T cell subset sorted from them (not recorded which). DNA for the CDR3: TGTGCCAGCAGCCAGGGGACCTACACCGATACGCAGTATTTT. This gives the protein CASSQGTYTDTQYF.